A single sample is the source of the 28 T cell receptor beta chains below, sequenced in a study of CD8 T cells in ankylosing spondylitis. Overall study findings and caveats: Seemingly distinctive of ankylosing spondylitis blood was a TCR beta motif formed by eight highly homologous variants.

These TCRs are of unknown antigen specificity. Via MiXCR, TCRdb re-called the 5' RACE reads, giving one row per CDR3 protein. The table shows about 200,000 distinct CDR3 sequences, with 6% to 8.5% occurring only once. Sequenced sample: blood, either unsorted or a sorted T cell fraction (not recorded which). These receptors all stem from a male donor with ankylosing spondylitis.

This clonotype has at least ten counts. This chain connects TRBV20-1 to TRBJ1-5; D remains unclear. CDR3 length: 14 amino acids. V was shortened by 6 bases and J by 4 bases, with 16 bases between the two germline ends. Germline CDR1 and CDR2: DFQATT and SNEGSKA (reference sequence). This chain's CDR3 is CSAWAGVTNQPQHF. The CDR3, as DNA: TGCAGTGCCTGGGCGGGAGTGACGAATCAGCCCCAGCATTTT.

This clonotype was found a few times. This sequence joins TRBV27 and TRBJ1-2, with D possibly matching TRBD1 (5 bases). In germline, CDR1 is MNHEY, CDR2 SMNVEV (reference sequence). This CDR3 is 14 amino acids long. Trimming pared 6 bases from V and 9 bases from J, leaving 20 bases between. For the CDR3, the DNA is TGTGCCAGCAGACCAATACGGGGGGAAAGGAGCTACACCTTC. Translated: CASRPIRGERSYTF.

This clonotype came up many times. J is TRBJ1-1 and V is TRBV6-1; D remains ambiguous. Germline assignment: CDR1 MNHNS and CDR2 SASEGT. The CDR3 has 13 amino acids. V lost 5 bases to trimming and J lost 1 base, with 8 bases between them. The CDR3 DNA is TGTGCCAGCAGTACCCTGAAGAACACTGAAGCTTTCTTT. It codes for CASSTLKNTEAFF.

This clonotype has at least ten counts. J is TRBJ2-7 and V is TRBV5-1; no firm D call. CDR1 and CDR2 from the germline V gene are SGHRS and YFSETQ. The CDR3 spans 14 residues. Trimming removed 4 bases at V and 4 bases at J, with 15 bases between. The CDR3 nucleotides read TGCGCCAGCAGCGCGGACCCACGGAAGTACGAGCAGTACTTC. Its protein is CASSADPRKYEQYF.

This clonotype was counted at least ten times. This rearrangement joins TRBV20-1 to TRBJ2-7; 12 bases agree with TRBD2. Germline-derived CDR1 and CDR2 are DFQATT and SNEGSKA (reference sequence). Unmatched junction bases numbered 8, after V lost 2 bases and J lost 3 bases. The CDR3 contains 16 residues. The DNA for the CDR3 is TGCAGTGCTAGACCGGGACTAGCGGGCGAAATCTACGAGCAGTACTTC. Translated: CSARPGLAGEIYEQYF.

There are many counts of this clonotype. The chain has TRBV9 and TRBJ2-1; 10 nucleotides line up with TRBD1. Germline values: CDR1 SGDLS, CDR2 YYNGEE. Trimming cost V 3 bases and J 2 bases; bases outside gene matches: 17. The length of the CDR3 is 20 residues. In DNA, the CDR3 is TGTGCCAGCAGCGCTACCGGGACAGGGGCTCCCCGGGGTCCCTACAATGAGCAGTTCTTC. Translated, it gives CASSATGTGAPRGPYNEQFF.

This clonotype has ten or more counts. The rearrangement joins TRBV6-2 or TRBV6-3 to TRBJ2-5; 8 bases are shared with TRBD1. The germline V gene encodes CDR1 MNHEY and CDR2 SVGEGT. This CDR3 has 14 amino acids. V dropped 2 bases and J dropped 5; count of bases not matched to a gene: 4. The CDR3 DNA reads TGTGCCAGCAGTTACCCCAGGGGGCTGGAGACCCAGTACTTC. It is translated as CASSYPRGLETQYF.

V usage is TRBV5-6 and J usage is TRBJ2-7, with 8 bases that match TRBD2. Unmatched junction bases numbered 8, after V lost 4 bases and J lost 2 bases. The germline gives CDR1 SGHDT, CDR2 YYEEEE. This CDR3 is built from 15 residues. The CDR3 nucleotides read TGTGCCAGCAGCCCTTCTAGCGGGTCTCCCTACGAGCAGTACTTC. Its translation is CASSPSSGSPYEQYF.

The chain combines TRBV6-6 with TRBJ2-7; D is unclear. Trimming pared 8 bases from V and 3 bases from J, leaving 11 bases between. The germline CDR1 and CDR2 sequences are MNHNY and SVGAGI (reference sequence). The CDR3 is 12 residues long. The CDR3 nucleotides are TGTGCCAGCCGGGTCTCAGACTACGAGCAGTACTTC. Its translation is CASRVSDYEQYF.

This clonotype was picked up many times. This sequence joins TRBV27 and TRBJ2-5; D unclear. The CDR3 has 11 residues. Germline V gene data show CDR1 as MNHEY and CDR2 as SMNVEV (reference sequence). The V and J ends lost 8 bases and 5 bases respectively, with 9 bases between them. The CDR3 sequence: CASGPGETQYF. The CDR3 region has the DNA TGTGCCAGCGGTCCTGGTGAGACCCAGTACTTC.

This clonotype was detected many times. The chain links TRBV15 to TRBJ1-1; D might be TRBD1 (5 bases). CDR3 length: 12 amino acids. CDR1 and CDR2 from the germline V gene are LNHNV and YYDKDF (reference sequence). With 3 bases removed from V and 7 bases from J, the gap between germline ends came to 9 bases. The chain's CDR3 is CATSSRRGEAFF. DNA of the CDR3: TGTGCCACCAGCAGCCGGAGGGGTGAAGCTTTCTTT.

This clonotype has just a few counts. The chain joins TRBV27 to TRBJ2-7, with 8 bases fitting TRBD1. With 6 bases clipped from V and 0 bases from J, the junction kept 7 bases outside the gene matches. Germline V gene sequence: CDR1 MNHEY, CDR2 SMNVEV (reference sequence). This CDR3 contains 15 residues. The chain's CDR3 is CASSHWDRSSYEQYF. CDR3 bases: TGTGCCAGCAGCCACTGGGACAGGAGCTCCTACGAGCAGTACTTC.

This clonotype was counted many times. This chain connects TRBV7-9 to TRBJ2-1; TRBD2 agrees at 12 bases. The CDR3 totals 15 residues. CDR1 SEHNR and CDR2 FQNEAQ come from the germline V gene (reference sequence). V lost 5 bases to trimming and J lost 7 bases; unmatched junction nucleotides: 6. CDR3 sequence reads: CASSPTSGSQNEQFF. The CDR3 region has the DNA TGTGCCAGCAGCCCGACTAGCGGGAGTCAGAATGAGCAGTTCTTC.

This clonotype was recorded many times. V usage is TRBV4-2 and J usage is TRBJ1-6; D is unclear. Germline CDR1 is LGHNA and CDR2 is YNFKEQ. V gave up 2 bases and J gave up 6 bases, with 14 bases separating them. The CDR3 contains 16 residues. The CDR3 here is CASSQSPGKSNSPLHF. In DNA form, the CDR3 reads TGTGCCAGCAGCCAATCCCCGGGGAAAAGTAATTCACCCCTCCACTTT.

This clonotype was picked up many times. CDR3 amino acids: CASSLVGGDTQYF. The CDR3 nucleotides read TGCGCCAGCAGCTTGGTCGGGGGGGATACGCAGTATTTT. The chain joins TRBV5-1 to TRBJ2-3, with TRBD2 matching over 7 bases. CDR1 is SGHRS, CDR2 YFSETQ, per germline. J lost 6 bases, V lost 0 bases, and 1 base had no gene match. This CDR3 comprises 13 residues.

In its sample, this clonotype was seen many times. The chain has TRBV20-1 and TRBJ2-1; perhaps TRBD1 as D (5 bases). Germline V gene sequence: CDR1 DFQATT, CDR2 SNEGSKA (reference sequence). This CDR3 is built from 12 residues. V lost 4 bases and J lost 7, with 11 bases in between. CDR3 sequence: CSAKDSYNEQFF. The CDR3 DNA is TGCAGTGCTAAAGACAGCTATAATGAGCAGTTCTTC.

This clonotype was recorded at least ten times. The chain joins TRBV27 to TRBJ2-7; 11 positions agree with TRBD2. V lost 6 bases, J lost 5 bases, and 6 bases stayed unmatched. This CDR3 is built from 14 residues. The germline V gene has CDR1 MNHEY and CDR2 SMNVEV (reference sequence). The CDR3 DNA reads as TGTGCCAGCAGCCTCACTAGCGGGAGAAACGAGCAGTACTTC. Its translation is CASSLTSGRNEQYF.

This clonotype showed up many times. The DNA for the CDR3 is TGTGCCAGCAGTTACTCCTCACAGGGTACCTACAATGAGCAGTTCTTC. Translation gives CASSYSSQGTYNEQFF. The chain uses TRBV6-2 or TRBV6-3 and TRBJ2-1; tentative D call: TRBD1 (6 bases). Per the germline V gene, CDR1 is MNHEY and CDR2 is SVGEGT. This CDR3 contains 16 residues. V was trimmed by 0 bases and J by 2 bases, leaving 11 bases between them.

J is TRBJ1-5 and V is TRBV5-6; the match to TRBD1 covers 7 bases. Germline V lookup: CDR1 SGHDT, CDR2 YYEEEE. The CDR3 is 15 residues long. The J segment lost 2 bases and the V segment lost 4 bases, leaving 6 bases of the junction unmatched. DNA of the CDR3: TGTGCCAGCAGCAGGACAGGTGAAGGCAATCAGCCCCAGCATTTT. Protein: CASSRTGEGNQPQHF.

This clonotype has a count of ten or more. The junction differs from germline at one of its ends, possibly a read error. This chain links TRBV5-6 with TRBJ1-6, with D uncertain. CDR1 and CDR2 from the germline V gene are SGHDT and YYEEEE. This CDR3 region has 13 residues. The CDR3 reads CASSDSFNSPLHF. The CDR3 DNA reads TGTGCCAGCAGCGATTCCTTTAATTCACCCCTCCACTTT. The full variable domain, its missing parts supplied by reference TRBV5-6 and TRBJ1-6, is DAGVTQSPTHLIKTRGQQVTLRCSPKSGHDTVSWYQQALGQGPQFIFQYYEEEERQRGNFPDRFSGHQFPNYSSELNVNALLLGDSALYLCASSDSFNSPLHFGNGTRLTVT.

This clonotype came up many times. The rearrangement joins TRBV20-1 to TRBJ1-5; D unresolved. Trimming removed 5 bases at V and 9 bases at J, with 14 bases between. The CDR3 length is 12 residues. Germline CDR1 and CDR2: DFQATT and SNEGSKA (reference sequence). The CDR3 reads CSAFTMRGPQHF. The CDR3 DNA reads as TGCAGTGCTTTTACTATGAGAGGGCCCCAGCATTTT.

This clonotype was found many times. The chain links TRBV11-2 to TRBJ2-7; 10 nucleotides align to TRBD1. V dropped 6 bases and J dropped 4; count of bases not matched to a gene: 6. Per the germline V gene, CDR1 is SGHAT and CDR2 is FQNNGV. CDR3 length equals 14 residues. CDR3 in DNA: TGTGCCAGCAGTTTCCGGACAGGGGGTTACGAGCAGTACTTC. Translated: CASSFRTGGYEQYF.

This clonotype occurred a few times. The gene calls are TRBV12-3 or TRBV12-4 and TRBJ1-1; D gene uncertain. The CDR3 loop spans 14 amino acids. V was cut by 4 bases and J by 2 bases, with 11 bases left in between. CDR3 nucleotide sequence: TGTGCCAGCAGTTGGCGGACGGGCAACACTGAAGCTTTCTTT. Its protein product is CASSWRTGNTEAFF.

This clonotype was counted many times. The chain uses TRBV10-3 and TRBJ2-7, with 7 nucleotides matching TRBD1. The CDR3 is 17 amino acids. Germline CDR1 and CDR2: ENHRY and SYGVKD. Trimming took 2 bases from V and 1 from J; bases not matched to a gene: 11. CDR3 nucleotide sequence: TGTGCCATCAGTGAGCAGAAGGGACAGTCCCTTTCCTACGAGCAGTACTTC. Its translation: CAISEQKGQSLSYEQYF.

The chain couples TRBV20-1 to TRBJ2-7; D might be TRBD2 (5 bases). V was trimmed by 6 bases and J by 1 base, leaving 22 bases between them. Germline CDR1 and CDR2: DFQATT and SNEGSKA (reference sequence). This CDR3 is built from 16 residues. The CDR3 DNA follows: TGCAGTGCCACGACTACTTGGACCAGTCCGTCCTACGAGCAGTACTTC. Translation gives CSATTTWTSPSYEQYF.

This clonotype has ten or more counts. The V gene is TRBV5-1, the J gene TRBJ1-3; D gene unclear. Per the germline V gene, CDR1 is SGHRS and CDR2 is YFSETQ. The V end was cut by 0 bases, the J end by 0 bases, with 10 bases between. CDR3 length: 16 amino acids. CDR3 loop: CASSLEAFYSGNTIYF. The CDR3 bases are TGCGCCAGCAGCTTGGAGGCGTTTTACTCTGGAAACACCATATATTTT.

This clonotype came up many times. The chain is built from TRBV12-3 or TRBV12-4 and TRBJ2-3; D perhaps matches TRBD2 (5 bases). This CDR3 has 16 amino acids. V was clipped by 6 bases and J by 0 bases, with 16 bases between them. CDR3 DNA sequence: TGTGCCAGCAGCCTTCTAGCCCTGACTAGCACAGATACGCAGTATTTT. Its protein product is CASSLLALTSTDTQYF.

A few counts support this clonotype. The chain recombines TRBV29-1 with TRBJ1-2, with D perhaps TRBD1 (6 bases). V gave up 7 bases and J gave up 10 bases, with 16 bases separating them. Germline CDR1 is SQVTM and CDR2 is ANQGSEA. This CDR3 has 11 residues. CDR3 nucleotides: TGCAGCGCCAGGACAGCGATGGACTACACCTTC. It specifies CSARTAMDYTF. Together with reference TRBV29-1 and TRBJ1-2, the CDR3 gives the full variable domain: SAVISQKPSRDICQRGTSLTIQCQVDSQVTMMFWYRQQPGQSLTLIATANQGSEATYESGFVIDKFPISRPNLTFSTLTVSNMSPEDSSIYLCSARTAMDYTFGSGTRLTVV.